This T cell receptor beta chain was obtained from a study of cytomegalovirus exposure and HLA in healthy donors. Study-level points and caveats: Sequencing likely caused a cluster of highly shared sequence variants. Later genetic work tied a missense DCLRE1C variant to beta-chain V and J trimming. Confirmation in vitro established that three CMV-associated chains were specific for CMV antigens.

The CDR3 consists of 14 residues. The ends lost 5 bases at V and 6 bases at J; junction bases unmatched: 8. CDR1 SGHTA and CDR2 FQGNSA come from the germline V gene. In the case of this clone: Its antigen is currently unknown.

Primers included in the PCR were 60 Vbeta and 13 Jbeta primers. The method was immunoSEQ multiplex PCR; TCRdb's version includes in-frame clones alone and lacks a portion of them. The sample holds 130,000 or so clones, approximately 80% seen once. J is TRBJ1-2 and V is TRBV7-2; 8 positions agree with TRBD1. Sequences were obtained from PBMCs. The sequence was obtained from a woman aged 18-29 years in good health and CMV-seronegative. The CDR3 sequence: CASSPDRGRNGYTF. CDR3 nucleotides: TGTGCCAGCAGCCCAGACAGGGGTCGGAATGGCTACACCTTC. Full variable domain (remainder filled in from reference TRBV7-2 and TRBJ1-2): GAGVSQSPSNKVTEKGKDVELRCDPISGHTALYWYRQSLGQGLEFLIYFQGNSAPDKSGLPSDRFSAERTGGSVSTLTIQRTQQEDSAVYLCASSPDRGRNGYTFGSGTRLTVV.